What follows is one TCR beta chain and its context. The data stem from a study of blood T cell repertoires in COVID-19. Overall study context: Acute and convalescent COVID-19 specimens originated in the United States, Italy and Spain. Sources were T cells, B-cell-depleted T cells, or PBMCs; the material itself was cDNA or gDNA.

In germline, CDR1 is SGHNT, CDR2 YENEEA. With V trimmed by 5 bases and J by 2 bases, 7 bases remained unmatched. This CDR3 has 16 amino acids. TCRdb keeps only in-frame clones here, not all; method: immunoSEQ multiplex PCR. This sample has under 250,000 clones, with roughly nine tenths found just once. The sequenced sample was peripheral blood. This clonotype originated in a man aged 60 to 75 with acute or convalescent COVID-19. This chain links TRBV11-3 with TRBJ2-2; TRBD2 aligns across 8 bases. CDR3 in amino acids: CASSPWTSQNTGELFF. The CDR3 DNA reads TGTGCCAGCAGCCCCTGGACTAGCCAAAACACCGGGGAGCTGTTTTTT.